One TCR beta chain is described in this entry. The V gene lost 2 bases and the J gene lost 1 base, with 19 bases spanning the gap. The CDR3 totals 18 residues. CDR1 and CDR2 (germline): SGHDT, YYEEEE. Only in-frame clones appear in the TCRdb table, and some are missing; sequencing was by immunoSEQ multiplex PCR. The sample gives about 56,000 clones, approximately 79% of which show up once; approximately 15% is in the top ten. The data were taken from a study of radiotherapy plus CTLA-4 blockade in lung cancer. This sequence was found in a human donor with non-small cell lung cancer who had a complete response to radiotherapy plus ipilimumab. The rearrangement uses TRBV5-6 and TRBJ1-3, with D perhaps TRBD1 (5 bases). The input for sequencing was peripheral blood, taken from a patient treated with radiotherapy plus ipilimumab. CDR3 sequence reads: CASSFKDRRGGSGNTIYF. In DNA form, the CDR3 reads TGTGCCAGCAGCTTTAAGGATCGACGGGGGGGATCTGGAAACACCATATATTTT.